This TCR beta chain was sequenced during a study of identical twins. Per germline, CDR1 KGHSH and CDR2 LQKENI. The CDR3 has 14 residues. With V trimmed by 4 bases and J by 5 bases, 5 bases remained unmatched. This clonotype was detected a few times. MiXCR was run by TCRdb on the 5' RACE reads, yielding one entry per CDR3 protein. The sample has about 430,000 distinct CDR3 sequences; around 18% are singletons. The genes are TRBV18 and TRBJ2-1; 7 bases are shared with TRBD2. Sequenced sample: naive T cells sorted from blood. The sequence was collected from a man in his forties or fifties in good health. CDR3 sequence: CASSQAGSDNEQFF. CDR3 coding DNA: TGTGCCAGCTCACAAGCGGGATCAGACAATGAGCAGTTCTTC.